The source of this T cell receptor (beta chain) is a study of post-analysis software for immune sequencing data. Overall study: Clinical courses comprised relapsing-remitting, secondary progressive and progressive-relapsing multiple sclerosis.

This clonotype has just a few counts. Its specificity is unknown. The TCR beta cDNA libraries contained unique molecular identifiers. Some 500,000 cDNA molecules were recovered from an input of roughly 0.85 to 10 million T cells. TCRdb called the PCR reads again in MiXCR, with one record for every CDR3 protein. Altogether more than 450,000 distinct CDR3 sequences are present, roughly 34% being singletons, with the ten largest covering 6%. Findings and limits, study-wide: Samples from a shared batch, those prepared together, strongly co-clustered by F measure. Roughly five TRBV segments appeared more often in patients than in controls, and TRBV5-6, TRBV5-1 and TRBV20-1 were among these. Controls showed significantly higher normalized Chao1 diversity than did multiple sclerosis patients.

V lost 7 bases and J 0 bases, leaving 7 bases between the germline ends. The length of the CDR3 is 12 residues. Germline loops: CDR1 SGHVS, CDR2 FQNEAQ. The sequencing input was blood. The chain couples TRBV7-8 to TRBJ2-7; D is ambiguous. The TCR was taken from a girl aged 2 to 17 with multiple sclerosis. The CDR3 reads CASKASSYEQYF. The CDR3 DNA follows: TGTGCCAGCAAGGCGTCCTCCTACGAGCAGTACTTC.